A selection of T cell receptor beta chains follows, all from one sample in a study of regulatory T cells in long-lasting Graves disease. TCRdb reanalysed the multiplex PCR reads using MiXCR and keeps one entry per CDR3 protein. The sample includes about 470,000 distinct CDR3 sequences, 20% to 25% seen only once; the top ten take more than 6%. The source was peripheral blood mononuclear cells (PBMCs), collected when the disease was refractory, from a patient treated with antithyroid drugs. The source is a female donor with Graves disease. Each CDR3 is given with its conserved first and last residue. A D gene is named only where the DNA matches it firmly. The listing skips clone size in some rows; elsewhere it reads once, few, many or a size class.

V gene	clone size	D gene	J gene	CDR3 protein	CDR3 DNA
TRBV11-2	few	.	TRBJ2-2	CASSQIISGTLRPGTNTGELFF	TGTGCCAGCAGCCAAATTATCTCCGGGACACTCCGCCCTGGGACAAACACCGGGGAGCTGTTTTTT
TRBV27	.	.	TRBJ2-7	CASSLGGLDNEQYF	TGTGCCAGCAGTTTAGGTGGGTTGGACAACGAGCAGTACTTC
TRBV27	many	.	TRBJ2-7	CASSLGPLSEQYF	TGTGCCAGCAGTTTAGGACCCCTGAGCGAGCAGTACTTC
TRBV9	.	.	TRBJ1-1	CASSPKGGVSTEAFF	TGTGCCAGCAGCCCCAAAGGCGGGGTTAGCACTGAAGCTTTCTTT
TRBV9	few	.	TRBJ1-1	CASSAGTSNTEAFF	TGTGCCAGCAGCGCCGGTACATCGAACACTGAAGCTTTCTTT
TRBV5-1	few	.	TRBJ2-5	CASSTGPGGTQYF	TGCGCCAGCAGCACCGGCCCCGGAGGGACCCAGTACTTC
TRBV6-1	many	TRBD1	TRBJ1-5	CASSQGQGNQPQHF	TGTGCCAGCAGTCAAGGACAGGGCAATCAGCCCCAGCATTTT
TRBV20-1	many	.	TRBJ2-5	CSANIPYMIQGNEETQYF	TGCAGTGCTAATATCCCATATATGATTCAGGGCAACGAAGAGACCCAGTACTTC
TRBV9	many	.	TRBJ2-5	CASSVDVEGPTQYF	TGTGCCAGCAGCGTAGACGTGGAGGGCCCGACCCAGTACTTC
TRBV6-2/TRBV6-3	many	.	TRBJ2-5	CASIPTWGTQYF	TGTGCCAGCATCCCAACTTGGGGGACCCAGTACTTC
TRBV12-3/TRBV12-4	many	.	TRBJ1-5	CASRGGLAYQPQHF	TGTGCCAGCAGGGGGGGACTGGCGTATCAGCCCCAGCATTTT
TRBV27	.	TRBD1	TRBJ2-2	CASSLGTVLTGELFF	TGTGCCAGCAGCCTCGGGACAGTCCTCACCGGGGAGCTGTTTTTT
TRBV2	few	TRBD2	TRBJ2-1	CASSSLAGSYNEQFF	TGTGCCAGCAGTTCTCTAGCGGGGTCCTACAATGAGCAGTTCTTC
TRBV6-5	many	TRBD1	TRBJ1-5	CASSYEENRGGNQPQHF	TGTGCCAGCAGTTACGAGGAAAACAGGGGTGGCAATCAGCCCCAGCATTTT
TRBV12-3/TRBV12-4	many	TRBD1	TRBJ2-5	CASSGQAETQYF	TGTGCCAGCAGTGGACAGGCTGAGACCCAGTACTTC
TRBV19	.	.	TRBJ2-7	CASSIMGSSYEQYF	TGTGCCAGTAGTATCATGGGCAGCTCCTACGAGCAGTACTTC
TRBV6-5	many	.	TRBJ1-5	CASSYGLNNQPQHF	TGTGCCAGCAGTTATGGACTGAACAATCAGCCCCAGCATTTT
TRBV28	many	TRBD2	TRBJ2-7	CASTAGAGVREQYF	TGTGCCAGCACCGCGGGCGCGGGAGTCCGCGAGCAGTACTTC
TRBV28	many	.	TRBJ2-5	CASNKQQMFVGEQETQYF	TGTGCCAGCAACAAACAGCAGATGTTTGTGGGAGAGCAAGAGACCCAGTACTTC
TRBV6-2/TRBV6-3	many	.	TRBJ1-2	CASSPYSGANYGYTF	TGTGCCAGCAGTCCCTACTCAGGAGCTAACTATGGCTACACCTTC
TRBV11-3	many	TRBD1	TRBJ1-1	CASSWTGDTEAFF	TGTGCCAGCAGCTGGACAGGGGACACTGAAGCTTTCTTT
TRBV7-9	.	TRBD1	TRBJ1-1	CASSPPRTGNTEAFF	TGTGCCAGCAGCCCCCCCCGGACAGGGAACACTGAAGCTTTCTTT
TRBV7-9	many	TRBD2	TRBJ2-5	CASKRTSGLQETQYF	TGTGCCAGCAAGAGGACTAGCGGGCTCCAAGAGACCCAGTACTTC
TRBV12-3/TRBV12-4	many	TRBD1	TRBJ1-6	CASRRDRVANSPLHF	TGTGCCAGCAGAAGGGACAGGGTAGCTAATTCACCCCTCCACTTT
TRBV7-2	.	.	TRBJ1-3	CASSLTAGTGNTIYF	TGTGCCAGCAGCTTAACAGCAGGGACTGGAAACACCATATATTTT
TRBV6-4	.	TRBD1	TRBJ1-1	CASRAGQGNTEAFF	TGTGCCAGCCGAGCCGGACAGGGGAACACTGAAGCTTTCTTT
TRBV11-2	.	.	TRBJ2-2	CASSLLGYTGELFF	TGTGCCAGCAGCTTGCTGGGATACACCGGGGAGCTGTTTTTT
TRBV12-3/TRBV12-4	many	.	TRBJ1-6	CASSPWTVAYNSPLHF	TGTGCCAGCAGTCCATGGACAGTGGCCTATAATTCACCCCTCCACTTT
TRBV5-1	.	.	TRBJ1-2	CASSLGTSGYTF	TGCGCCAGCAGCTTGGGTACCTCAGGCTACACCTTC
TRBV19	.	.	TRBJ2-2	CASITYATAPRGELFF	TGTGCCAGTATTACTTATGCTACGGCCCCAAGGGGGGAGCTGTTTTTT
TRBV20-1	.	.	TRBJ1-2	CSAARGVDYGYTF	TGCAGTGCTGCGCGGGGGGTAGACTATGGCTACACCTTC
TRBV4-1	.	.	TRBJ2-5	CASSQGSDGWQETQYF	TGCGCCAGCAGCCAAGGTTCGGATGGGTGGCAAGAGACCCAGTACTTC
TRBV4-2	.	TRBD1	TRBJ1-2	CASSQEGQGALYGYTF	TGTGCCAGCAGCCAAGAAGGTCAGGGGGCTCTCTATGGCTACACCTTC
TRBV29-1	.	.	TRBJ2-1	CSGGTDSRDEQFF	TGCAGCGGAGGGACGGACTCGCGCGATGAGCAGTTCTTC
TRBV5-1	.	.	TRBJ1-1	CASKKGKQGMNTEAFF	TGCGCCAGCAAAAAAGGCAAACAGGGCATGAACACTGAAGCTTTCTTT
TRBV29-1	few	TRBD1	TRBJ1-3	CSVWTGKEIGGNTIYF	TGCAGCGTCTGGACAGGGAAAGAAATCGGTGGAAACACCATATATTTT
TRBV28	many	.	TRBJ1-5	CASTPGGNQPQHF	TGTGCCAGCACCCCGGGGGGCAATCAGCCCCAGCATTTT
TRBV7-2	few	.	TRBJ1-6	CASSGRDILDSPLHF	TGTGCCAGCAGCGGCCGGGATATTTTAGATTCACCCCTCCACTTT
TRBV12-3/TRBV12-4	many	.	TRBJ2-7	CASTGQSDEQYF	TGTGCCAGCACAGGACAGTCAGACGAGCAGTACTTC
TRBV25-1	many	TRBD1	TRBJ2-5	CASSELGQGEETQYF	TGTGCCAGCAGTGAATTGGGACAGGGGGAAGAGACCCAGTACTTC
TRBV30	few	.	TRBJ1-4	CAWSNLDNEKLFF	TGTGCCTGGTCCAACTTAGACAATGAAAAACTGTTTTTT
TRBV6-2/TRBV6-3	.	TRBD1	TRBJ1-4	CASSFAGTGSNLGFF	TGTGCCAGCAGTTTCGCTGGGACAGGGTCGAACCTAGGTTTTTTT
TRBV14	.	.	TRBJ1-2	CASSNSLNYGYTF	TGTGCCAGCAGTAACAGCCTTAACTATGGCTACACCTTC
TRBV12-3/TRBV12-4	.	.	TRBJ1-4	CASRRGGPNEKLFF	TGTGCCAGCAGGCGGGGGGGTCCTAATGAAAAACTGTTTTTT
TRBV3-1	.	TRBD2	TRBJ2-7	CASSQGLAGGLSYEQYF	TGTGCCAGCAGCCAAGGACTAGCGGGAGGGCTTTCCTACGAGCAGTACTTC
TRBV27	.	.	TRBJ2-3	CASSLNGNIAHSAQYF	TGTGCCAGCAGTTTAAACGGGAACATAGCACATTCGGCGCAGTATTTT
TRBV12-3/TRBV12-4	many	TRBD1	TRBJ2-7	CASSLALGTVGEQYF	TGTGCCAGCAGTTTAGCCCTTGGGACAGTTGGAGAGCAGTACTTC
TRBV20-1	many	.	TRBJ1-4	CSARGGKWGEKLFF	TGCAGTGCTAGAGGGGGGAAGTGGGGTGAAAAACTGTTTTTT
TRBV15	once	.	TRBJ1-1	CATSGLPNTEAFF	TGTGCCACCAGCGGTCTTCCGAACACTGAAGCTTTCTTT
TRBV12-3/TRBV12-4	once	.	TRBJ1-6	CASGSDSNSPLHF	TGTGCCAGCGGTTCGGACAGTAATTCACCCCTCCACTTT
TRBV24-1	few	.	TRBJ1-1	CATSEGTMNTEAFF	TGTGCCACCAGTGAAGGTACTATGAACACTGAAGCTTTCTTT
TRBV20-1	many	.	TRBJ2-5	CSARDRQETQYF	TGCAGTGCTAGAGACCGTCAAGAGACCCAGTACTTC
TRBV6-2/TRBV6-3	many	.	TRBJ1-5	CASSYKGPYSNQPQHF	TGTGCCAGCAGTTACAAGGGACCTTATAGCAATCAGCCCCAGCATTTT
TRBV6-1	.	.	TRBJ1-2	CASRPGTRYGYTF	TGTGCCAGCAGACCCGGGACACGGTATGGCTACACCTTC